This record looks at one TCR beta chain sequence and its context. The V gene's germline CDR1 is GTSNPN and CDR2 SVGIG (reference sequence). This CDR3 is 13 amino acids long. The V gene lost 5 bases and the J gene lost 9 bases, with 14 bases spanning the gap. Survey-level TCR beta sequencing used the immunoSEQ assay. Generated by immunoSEQ multiplex PCR, the TCRdb table keeps only in-frame clones and is missing some. The sample has roughly 68,000 clones, roughly 93% seen once; the top ten hold around 4.5%. V usage is TRBV30 and J usage is TRBJ1-6, with D maybe TRBD1 (5 bases). The source is a man aged 35-49 years with rheumatoid arthritis. The sequencing input was PBMCs. The CDR3 loop is CAWGWGDGSPLHF. In DNA, the CDR3 is TGTGCCTGGGGGTGGGGGGATGGTTCACCCCTCCACTTT.